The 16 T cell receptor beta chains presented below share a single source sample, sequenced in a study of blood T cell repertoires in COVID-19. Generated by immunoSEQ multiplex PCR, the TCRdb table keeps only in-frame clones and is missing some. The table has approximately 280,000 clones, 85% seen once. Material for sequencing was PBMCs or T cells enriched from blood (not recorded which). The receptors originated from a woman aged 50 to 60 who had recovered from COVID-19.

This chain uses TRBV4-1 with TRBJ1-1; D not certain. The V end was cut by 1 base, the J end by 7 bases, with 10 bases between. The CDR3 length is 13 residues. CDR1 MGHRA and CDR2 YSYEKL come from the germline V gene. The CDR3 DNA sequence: TGCGCCAGCAGCCAAGTTTTGCGGCTTGAAGCTTTCTTT. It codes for CASSQVLRLEAFF.

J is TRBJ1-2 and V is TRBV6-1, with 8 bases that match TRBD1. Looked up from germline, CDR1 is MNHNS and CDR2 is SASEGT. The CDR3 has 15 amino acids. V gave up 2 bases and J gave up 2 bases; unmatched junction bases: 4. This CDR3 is CASSEWQGANYGYTF. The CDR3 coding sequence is TGTGCCAGCAGTGAATGGCAGGGGGCCAACTATGGCTACACCTTC.

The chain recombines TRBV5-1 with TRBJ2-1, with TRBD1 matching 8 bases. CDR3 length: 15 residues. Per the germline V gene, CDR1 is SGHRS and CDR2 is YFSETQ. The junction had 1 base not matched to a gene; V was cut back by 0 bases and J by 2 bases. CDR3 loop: CASSLAGGAYNEQFF. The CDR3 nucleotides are TGCGCCAGCAGCTTGGCAGGGGGCGCCTACAATGAGCAGTTCTTC.

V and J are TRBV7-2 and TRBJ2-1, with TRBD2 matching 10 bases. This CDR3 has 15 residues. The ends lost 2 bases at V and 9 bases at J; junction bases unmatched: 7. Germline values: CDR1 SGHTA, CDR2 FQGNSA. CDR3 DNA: TGTGCCAGCAGCTTAAACAGCGGGAGGGCCCTTGAGCAGTTCTTC. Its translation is CASSLNSGRALEQFF.

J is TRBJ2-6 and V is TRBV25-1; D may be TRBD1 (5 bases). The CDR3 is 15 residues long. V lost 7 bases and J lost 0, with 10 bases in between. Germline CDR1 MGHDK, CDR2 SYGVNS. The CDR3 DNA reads TGTGCCAGCATCGGTCAGGGCTCTGGGGCCAACGTCCTGACTTTC. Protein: CASIGQGSGANVLTF.

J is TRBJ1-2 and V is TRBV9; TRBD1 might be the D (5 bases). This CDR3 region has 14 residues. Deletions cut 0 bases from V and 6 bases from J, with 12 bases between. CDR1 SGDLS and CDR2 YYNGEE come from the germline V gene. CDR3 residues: CASSVGGVKDGYTF. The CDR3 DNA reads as TGTGCCAGCAGCGTAGGGGGGGTAAAGGATGGCTACACCTTC.

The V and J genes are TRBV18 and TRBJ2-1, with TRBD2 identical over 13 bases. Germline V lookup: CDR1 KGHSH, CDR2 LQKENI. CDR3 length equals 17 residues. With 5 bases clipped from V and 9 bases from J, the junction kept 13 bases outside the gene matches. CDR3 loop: CASSVRTSGRIAREQFF. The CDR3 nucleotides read TGTGCCAGCTCAGTCCGGACTAGCGGGAGAATCGCCCGTGAGCAGTTCTTC. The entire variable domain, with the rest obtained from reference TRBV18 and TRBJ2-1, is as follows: NAGVMQNPRHLVRRRGQEARLRCSPMKGHSHVYWYRQLPEEGLKFMVYLQKENIIDESGMPKERFSAEFPKEGPSILRIQQVVRGDSAAYFCASSVRTSGRIAREQFFGPGTRLTVL.

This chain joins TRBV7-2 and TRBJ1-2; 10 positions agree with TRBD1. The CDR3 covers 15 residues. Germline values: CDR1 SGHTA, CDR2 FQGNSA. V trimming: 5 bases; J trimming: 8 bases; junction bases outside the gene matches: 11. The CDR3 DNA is TGTGCCAGCAGCGACGACCGCCGGGACAGGGGCGGCTACACCTTC. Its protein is CASSDDRRDRGGYTF.

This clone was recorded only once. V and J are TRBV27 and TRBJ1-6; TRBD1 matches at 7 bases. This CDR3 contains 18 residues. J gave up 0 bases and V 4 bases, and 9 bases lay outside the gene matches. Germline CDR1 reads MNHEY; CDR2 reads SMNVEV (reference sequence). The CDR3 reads CASSYMGQLYSYNSPLHF. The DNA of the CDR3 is TGTGCCAGCAGTTACATGGGACAGCTTTACTCCTATAATTCACCCCTCCACTTT.

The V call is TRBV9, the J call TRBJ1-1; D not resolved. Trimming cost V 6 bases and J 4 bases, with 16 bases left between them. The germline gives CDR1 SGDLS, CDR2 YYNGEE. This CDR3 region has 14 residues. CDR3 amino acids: CASTKDPPGTEAFF. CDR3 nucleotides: TGTGCCAGCACCAAAGATCCCCCGGGCACTGAAGCTTTCTTT. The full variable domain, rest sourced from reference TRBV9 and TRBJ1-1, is DSGVTQTPKHLITATGQRVTLRCSPRSGDLSVYWYQQSLDQGLQFLIQYYNGEERAKGNILERFSAQQFPDLHSELNLSSLELGDSALYFCASTKDPPGTEAFFGQGTRLTVV.

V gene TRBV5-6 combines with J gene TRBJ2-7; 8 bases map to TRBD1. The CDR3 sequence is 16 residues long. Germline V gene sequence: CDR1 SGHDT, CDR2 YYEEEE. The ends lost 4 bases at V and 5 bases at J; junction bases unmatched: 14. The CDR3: CASSPPPPDRVDEQYF. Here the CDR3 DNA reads TGTGCCAGCAGCCCACCCCCACCGGACAGGGTAGACGAGCAGTACTTC.

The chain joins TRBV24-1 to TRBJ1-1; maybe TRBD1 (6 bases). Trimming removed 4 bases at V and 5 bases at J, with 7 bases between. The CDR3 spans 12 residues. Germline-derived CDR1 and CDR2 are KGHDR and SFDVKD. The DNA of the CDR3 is TGTGCCACCAGTGAAGGGGGTACTGAAGCTTTCTTT. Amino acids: CATSEGGTEAFF.

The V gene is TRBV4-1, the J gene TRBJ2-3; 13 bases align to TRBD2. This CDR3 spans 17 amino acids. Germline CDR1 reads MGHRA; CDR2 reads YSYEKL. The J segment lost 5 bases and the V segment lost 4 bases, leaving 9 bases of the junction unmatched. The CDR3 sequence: CASSLGLAGALGDTQYF. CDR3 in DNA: TGCGCCAGCAGCCTCGGACTAGCGGGAGCACTGGGAGATACGCAGTATTTT.

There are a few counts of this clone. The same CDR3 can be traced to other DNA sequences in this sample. This CDR3 reads CASTDRGMNTEAFF. The CDR3 DNA sequence: TGTGCCAGCACAGACAGGGGAATGAACACTGAAGCTTTCTTT. The rearrangement joins TRBV6-5 to TRBJ1-1; 8 bases line up with TRBD1. Trimming cost V 7 bases and J 0 bases; bases outside gene matches: 4. This CDR3 region has 14 residues. Germline CDR1 MNHEY, CDR2 SVGAGI.

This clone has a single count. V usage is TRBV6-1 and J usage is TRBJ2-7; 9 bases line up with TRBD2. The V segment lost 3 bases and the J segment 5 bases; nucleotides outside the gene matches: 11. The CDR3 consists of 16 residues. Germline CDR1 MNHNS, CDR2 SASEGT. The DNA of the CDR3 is TGTGCCAGCAGTGAGAATCCGGGACTAGCTCGGGACGAGCAGTACTTC. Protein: CASSENPGLARDEQYF.

As DNA, the CDR3 is TGTGCCAGCAGTGAACTACCGACAGGGGGCGCGGGGGAAAAACTGTTTTTT. This translates into CASSELPTGGAGEKLFF. This chain uses TRBV25-1 with TRBJ1-4, with 10 bases fitting TRBD1. Germline CDR1 and CDR2: MGHDK and SYGVNS. The ends lost 2 bases at V and 8 bases at J; junction bases unmatched: 11. CDR3 length equals 17 residues.